What follows are 32 T cell receptor beta chains derived from one specimen sequenced in a study of lymphopenia after photon versus proton radiotherapy. Clones were read by immunoSEQ multiplex PCR, and TCRdb kept only the in-frame ones, dropping some. The sample has 150,000 to 200,000 clones, roughly nine tenths seen once. The sequencing used peripheral blood, collected from a patient treated with photon-based radiotherapy. All receptors derive from a man aged 45-65 years with gastric cancer.

This rearrangement joins TRBV11-2 to TRBJ2-1, with TRBD2 identical over 10 bases. The CDR3 is made up of 15 amino acids. The V gene's germline CDR1 is SGHAT and CDR2 FQNNGV. V lost 2 bases, J lost 8 bases, and 6 bases stayed unmatched. CDR3 loop: CASSLSGRAFDEQFF. The CDR3 nucleotides are TGTGCCAGCAGCTTAAGCGGGAGGGCCTTTGATGAGCAGTTCTTC.

The chain has TRBV7-6 and TRBJ2-5; D not resolved. CDR1 is SGHVS and CDR2 is FNYEAQ in the germline V gene. The CDR3 is made up of 11 amino acids. Trimming removed 3 bases at V and 4 bases at J, with 3 bases between. CDR3 residues: CASSFVETQYF. CDR3 sequence (DNA): TGTGCCAGCAGCTTCGTAGAGACCCAGTACTTC.

V gene TRBV7-6 combines with J gene TRBJ1-1, with 10 bases lining up with TRBD1. Germline V lookup: CDR1 SGHVS, CDR2 FNYEAQ. The trim removed 5 bases at V and 0 bases at J, leaving 6 bases unmatched. The CDR3 covers 16 residues. CDR3 in amino acids: CASSQDRGLLNTEAFF. CDR3 sequence (DNA): TGTGCCAGCAGCCAAGACAGGGGGCTACTGAACACTGAAGCTTTCTTT.

This rearrangement joins TRBV9 to TRBJ1-2, with a possible D match to TRBD1 (5 bases). V shed 4 bases and J shed 8 bases, with 15 bases lying between them. CDR3 length: 13 amino acids. In germline, CDR1 is SGDLS, CDR2 YYNGEE. The CDR3 DNA sequence: TGTGCCAGCAGCCAAGAAGGGGTGGACGGCTACACCTTC. Protein product: CASSQEGVDGYTF.

The chain combines TRBV7-2 with TRBJ2-1; 10 bases are shared with TRBD2. The CDR3 is 16 amino acids. Trimming at V came to 5 bases and at J to 3 bases, leaving 7 bases not matched to a gene. CDR1 is SGHTA, CDR2 FQGNSA, per germline. The CDR3 DNA follows: TGTGCCAGCAGCATGGGACTAGCGACCCGCTACAATGAGCAGTTCTTC. Encoded protein: CASSMGLATRYNEQFF.

The chain combines TRBV5-1 with TRBJ2-6, with D possibly being TRBD1 (5 bases). The CDR3 totals 15 residues. Germline CDR1 reads SGHRS; CDR2 reads YFSETQ. V shed 1 base and J shed 2 bases, with 7 bases lying between them. CDR3 DNA sequence: TGCGCCAGCAGCTTGTTCAGGGCTGGGGCCAACGTCCTGACTTTC. Its translation is CASSLFRAGANVLTF.

The chain recombines TRBV29-1 with TRBJ2-4; D perhaps matches TRBD2 (6 bases). CDR1 SQVTM and CDR2 ANQGSEA come from the germline V gene. V lost 5 bases, J lost 8 bases, and 13 bases lay in between. This CDR3 is 12 amino acids long. CDR3 in DNA: TGCAGCGTTATTGGCAGGGAGGACATTCAGTACTTC. Translating gives CSVIGREDIQYF. The variable domain in full, completed from reference TRBV29-1 and TRBJ2-4, reads SAVISQKPSRDICQRGTSLTIQCQVDSQVTMMFWYRQQPGQSLTLIATANQGSEATYESGFVIDKFPISRPNLTFSTLTVSNMSPEDSSIYLCSVIGREDIQYFGAGTRLSVL.

This sequence joins TRBV11-2 and TRBJ1-2; D gene ambiguous. CDR1 is SGHAT, CDR2 FQNNGV, per germline. The CDR3 length is 14 residues. V lost 0 bases and J lost 6, with 11 bases in between. The CDR3 DNA reads TGTGCCAGCAGCTTAGACGGCGCCCTGGATGGCTACACCTTC. Translation gives CASSLDGALDGYTF.

The V and J genes are TRBV2 and TRBJ1-5; D gene unclear. The germline V gene has CDR1 SNHLY and CDR2 FYNNEI. V lost 4 bases and J lost 0, with 7 bases in between. The CDR3 loop spans 14 amino acids. In DNA form, the CDR3 reads TGTGCCAGCAGTGTTCAGAATAGCAATCAGCCCCAGCATTTT. Translating gives CASSVQNSNQPQHF. The whole variable domain, filled in from reference TRBV2 and TRBJ1-5, reads EPEVTQTPSHQVTQMGQEVILRCVPISNHLYFYWYRQILGQKVEFLVSFYNNEISEKSEIFDDQFSVERPDGSNFTLKIRSTKLEDSAMYFCASSVQNSNQPQHFGDGTRLSIL.

This sequence joins TRBV27 and TRBJ1-2; 10 bases agree with TRBD1. With 5 bases clipped from V and 2 bases from J, the junction kept 8 bases outside the gene matches. CDR3 length: 16 amino acids. Germline assignment: CDR1 MNHEY and CDR2 SMNVEV (reference sequence). CDR3 sequence (DNA): TGTGCCAGCAGTCCCCTCCGGACAGGGGGGAACTATGGCTACACCTTC. As protein: CASSPLRTGGNYGYTF.

The chain recombines TRBV28 with TRBJ1-1; 12 bases are shared with TRBD1. V lost 6 bases to trimming and J lost 1 base; unmatched junction nucleotides: 15. The CDR3 contains 19 residues. Germline V gene sequence: CDR1 MDHEN, CDR2 SYDVKM. In nucleotides, the CDR3 is TGTGCCAGCAGACCTTTCTCCGGGACAGGGGGCGCAGGGAACACTGAAGCTTTCTTT. This gives the protein CASRPFSGTGGAGNTEAFF.

The CDR3 here is CASSLDSGSGREQYF. CDR3 in DNA: TGTGCCAGCAGCTTAGATAGCGGGAGTGGGAGAGAGCAGTACTTC. V is TRBV5-6 and J is TRBJ2-7; 9 nucleotides align to TRBD2. The germline V gene has CDR1 SGHDT and CDR2 YYEEEE. This CDR3 comprises 15 residues. The V segment lost 2 bases and the J segment 7 bases; nucleotides outside the gene matches: 10.

This chain joins TRBV29-1 and TRBJ2-7; 8 nucleotides agree with TRBD1. Germline V gene sequence: CDR1 SQVTM, CDR2 ANQGSEA. V gave up 6 bases and J gave up 2 bases; unmatched junction bases: 3. This CDR3 has 12 residues. CDR3 in amino acids: CSVRQGTYEQYF. DNA for the CDR3: TGCAGCGTCCGACAGGGGACCTACGAGCAGTACTTC.

The rearrangement links TRBV5-1 to TRBJ2-5; D is unresolved. Trimming left V 0 bases short and J 4 bases short, with 4 bases between. The CDR3 has 12 amino acids. CDR1 and CDR2 from the germline V gene are SGHRS and YFSETQ. The CDR3 region is CASSLGSETQYF. CDR3 in DNA: TGCGCCAGCAGCTTGGGCTCAGAGACCCAGTACTTC.

The chain links TRBV2 to TRBJ1-1; D is unclear. V lost 0 bases to trimming and J lost 6 bases, with 11 bases between them. The germline V gene has CDR1 SNHLY and CDR2 FYNNEI. The CDR3 totals 14 residues. The chain's CDR3 is CASSEARLWSEAFF. The CDR3 DNA follows: TGTGCCAGCAGTGAAGCTCGGCTCTGGTCTGAAGCTTTCTTT.

The chain has TRBV19 and TRBJ1-3; 7 nucleotides line up with TRBD1. V dropped 6 bases and J dropped 0; count of bases not matched to a gene: 11. The CDR3 runs 17 residues. The germline V gene encodes CDR1 LNHDA and CDR2 SQIVND (reference sequence). The CDR3 nucleotides are TGTGCCAGTAGGTGGGCAGGGGGAACTCTCTCTGGAAACACCATATATTTT. Translation gives CASRWAGGTLSGNTIYF.

The chain recombines TRBV7-9 with TRBJ2-1; 7 bases are shared with TRBD2. V lost 4 bases to trimming and J lost 6 bases; unmatched junction nucleotides: 3. This CDR3 comprises 13 residues. The V gene's germline CDR1 is SEHNR and CDR2 FQNEAQ (reference sequence). The CDR3 bases are TGTGCCAGCAGCTCCGCGGGGGTCAATGAGCAGTTCTTC. Its translation: CASSSAGVNEQFF.

This clone was found a few times. V is TRBV18 and J is TRBJ2-7; either TRBD1 or TRBD2 may fit D (5 bases each). Germline-derived CDR1 and CDR2 are KGHSH and LQKENI. The CDR3 has 13 amino acids. The V end lost 5 bases, the J end lost 6 bases, and 14 bases lay between the germline ends. The CDR3 loop reads CASSDTRGAEQYF. As DNA, the CDR3 is TGTGCCAGCTCAGACACGAGGGGCGCCGAGCAGTACTTC. Drawing the rest from reference TRBV18 and TRBJ2-7, the complete variable domain is NAGVMQNPRHLVRRRGQEARLRCSPMKGHSHVYWYRQLPEEGLKFMVYLQKENIIDESGMPKERFSAEFPKEGPSILRIQQVVRGDSAAYFCASSDTRGAEQYFGPGTRLTVT.

This clone was recorded once. The rearrangement uses TRBV6-5 and TRBJ1-1; maybe TRBD1 (5 bases). V shed 6 bases and J shed 3 bases, with 11 bases lying between them. The CDR3 runs to 13 residues. CDR1 is MNHEY and CDR2 is SVGAGI in the germline V gene. The chain's CDR3 is CASRWGRDTEAFF. The DNA for the CDR3 is TGTGCCAGCAGGTGGGGACGGGACACTGAAGCTTTCTTT.

This clone was recorded a few times. The rearrangement uses TRBV30 and TRBJ1-2, with D maybe TRBD1 (6 bases). Trimming cost V 3 bases and J 12 bases, with 20 bases left between them. Germline CDR1 reads GTSNPN; CDR2 reads SVGIG (reference sequence). The CDR3 totals 13 residues. The CDR3 region is CAWSRTGTGIDTF. CDR3 nucleotides: TGTGCCTGGAGCCGAACCGGAACAGGGATTGACACCTTC.

In its sample, this clone was seen a few times. V gene TRBV19 combines with J gene TRBJ1-5, with 7 bases identical to TRBD1. The germline CDR1 and CDR2 sequences are LNHDA and SQIVND (reference sequence). This CDR3 contains 14 residues. The V gene end was trimmed by 3 bases and the J gene end by 4 bases; junction bases not matched to a gene: 3. CDR3 DNA sequence: TGTGCCAGTAGTATGAGGGGGCAAAATCAGCCCCAGCATTTT. This codes for CASSMRGQNQPQHF.

The J gene is TRBJ2-1, the V gene TRBV7-2, with TRBD1 matching over 7 bases. J was trimmed by 6 bases and V by 5 bases; bases with no gene match: 16. The CDR3 sequence is 17 residues long. Germline values: CDR1 SGHTA, CDR2 FQGNSA. The CDR3, as DNA: TGTGCCAGCAGCCCCCTAAACAGGGGTCTAGGGTCCAATGAGCAGTTCTTC. Translation gives CASSPLNRGLGSNEQFF.

This clone was recorded once. V is TRBV7-7 and J is TRBJ2-1; 7 nucleotides align to TRBD1. V shed 5 bases and J 12 bases; nucleotides not matched to a gene: 10. In germline, CDR1 is SSHAT, CDR2 FNYEAQ (reference sequence). CDR3 length: 13 amino acids. CDR3 sequence reads: CASSRTDRDRQFF. CDR3 coding DNA: TGTGCCAGCAGCCGCACCGACAGGGACCGGCAGTTCTTC.

The rearrangement joins TRBV7-3 to TRBJ1-1; TRBD1 is a possible D gene (6 bases). Germline CDR1 SGHTA, CDR2 FQGTGA. V was pared by 5 bases and J by 5 bases, with 18 bases between. The CDR3 spans 15 residues. The CDR3 protein is CASSPSRGGRTEAFF. The CDR3 nucleotides read TGTGCCAGCAGCCCCTCAAGGGGGGGAAGAACTGAAGCTTTCTTT.

The table lists this clone with a count of one. The CDR3 sequence is CASSLGDGGYGYTF. CDR3 nucleotide sequence: TGTGCCAGCAGCCTCGGGGACGGAGGCTATGGCTACACCTTC. The chain combines TRBV7-6 with TRBJ1-2, with D possibly TRBD1 on 5 matching bases. Trimming took 5 bases from V and 4 from J, leaving 14 bases between them. Germline loops: CDR1 SGHVS, CDR2 FNYEAQ. This CDR3 comprises 14 residues.

The chain combines TRBV7-9 with TRBJ1-1; D uncertain. This CDR3 spans 12 amino acids. Trimming stripped 2 bases from V and 5 bases from J, with 6 bases between. Germline CDR1 and CDR2: SEHNR and FQNEAQ (reference sequence). The CDR3 sequence: CASSLRGTEAFF. CDR3 DNA: TGTGCCAGCAGCTTACGGGGAACTGAAGCTTTCTTT. Supplemented by reference TRBV7-9 and TRBJ1-1, the full variable domain reads DTGVSQNPRHKITKRGQNVTFRCDPISEHNRLYWYRQTLGQGPEFLTYFQNEAQLEKSRLLSDRFSAERPKGSFSTLEIQRTEQGDSAMYLCASSLRGTEAFFGQGTRLTVV.

The J gene is TRBJ1-1, the V gene TRBV15; D unclear. Germline V gene data show CDR1 as LNHNV and CDR2 as YYDKDF (reference sequence). Trimming shortened V by 8 bases and J by 1 base, and 14 bases separated the two germline ends. The CDR3 runs 14 residues. CDR3 nucleotide sequence: TGTGCCACCCAACCTGGACCGCAGAACACTGAAGCTTTCTTT. It yields the protein CATQPGPQNTEAFF.

This rearrangement joins TRBV5-4 to TRBJ2-7, with D perhaps assigned TRBD1 or TRBD2 (6 bases each). With 4 bases removed from V and 0 bases from J, the gap between germline ends came to 14 bases. CDR1 and CDR2 from the germline V gene are SGHNT and YYREEE (reference sequence). This CDR3 is 15 amino acids long. The CDR3 here is CASSPSADSSYEQYF. The DNA of the CDR3 is TGTGCCAGCAGCCCTAGCGCGGACAGCTCCTACGAGCAGTACTTC.

CDR3 nucleotide sequence: TGTGCCAGCAGCTTGGAGGGACTAGCCTACAATGAGCAGTTCTTC. As protein: CASSLEGLAYNEQFF. This sequence joins TRBV5-4 and TRBJ2-1; 8 nucleotides align to TRBD2. V shed 0 bases and J 2 bases; nucleotides not matched to a gene: 1. The germline V gene has CDR1 SGHNT and CDR2 YYREEE (reference sequence). This CDR3 comprises 15 residues.

The chain recombines TRBV7-8 with TRBJ1-3; D gene unclear. V was clipped by 6 bases and J by 1 base, with 13 bases between them. The CDR3 is 15 amino acids. The germline V gene has CDR1 SGHVS and CDR2 FQNEAQ. CDR3 DNA: TGTGCCAGCAGACCCCGAGGACGGTCTGGAAACACCATATATTTT. It codes for CASRPRGRSGNTIYF.

This clone has a handful of counts. This sequence joins TRBV25-1 and TRBJ2-7; 7 nucleotides match TRBD1. Germline-derived CDR1 and CDR2 are MGHDK and SYGVNS. With V trimmed by 4 bases and J by 2 bases, 14 bases remained unmatched. This CDR3 has 17 amino acids. The CDR3 DNA is TGTGCCAGCAGTGGGTTTTCCATCCGGACAGGACCCTACGAGCAGTACTTC. This codes for CASSGFSIRTGPYEQYF.

The V call is TRBV27, the J call TRBJ2-7; a possible D gene is TRBD2 (5 bases). Trimming pared 8 bases from V and 3 bases from J, leaving 14 bases between. CDR1 and CDR2 from the germline V gene are MNHEY and SMNVEV (reference sequence). CDR3 length: 13 amino acids. CDR3 residues: CASGSWGDYEQYF. The CDR3 region has the DNA TGTGCCAGCGGATCTTGGGGAGACTACGAGCAGTACTTC.